The clone carrying this T cell receptor beta chain was seen more than once but under ten times. Its specificity is unknown. The entry originates in a study of T cell repertoires in cytomegalovirus infection. About the research overall: Well-studied HLA-B-restricted CMV epitopes were used in the study alongside recently identified HLA-C-restricted ones.

The study, taken as a whole, reports: HLA-C-restricted CMV-specific TCR beta clonotypes were dominant in the ex vivo response.

TCRdb re-analysed the reads in MiXCR, keeping a single row per CDR3 protein. The repertoire holds 550,000 to 700,000 distinct CDR3 sequences, with about 40% as singletons. The V segment lost 5 bases and the J segment 2 bases; nucleotides outside the gene matches: 7. CDR1 SEHNR and CDR2 FQNEAQ come from the germline V gene (reference sequence). This CDR3 comprises 15 residues. The sequencing used cultured PBMCs, collected from culture after CMV antigen stimulation. The origin of this receptor is a human donor in good health (CMV status not recorded). Some clones in this sample may be carry-over from other donors' samples. V usage is TRBV7-9 and J usage is TRBJ2-5; 8 bases match TRBD2. CDR3 region: CASSPIAGLQETQYF. CDR3 coding DNA: TGTGCCAGCAGCCCAATAGCGGGGTTACAAGAGACCCAGTACTTC.